This T cell receptor (beta chain) was observed in a study of T cell repertoires in cytomegalovirus infection (dated by TCRdb to the late 2010s). Study-wide context: Donor HLA type was relevant to the analysis, because carriage of CMV infection together with the matching HLA type was indicated by public TCR beta signatures. Broader findings and caveats from the paper: The ex vivo response was dominated by HLA-C-restricted CMV-specific TCR beta clonotypes, and the single most frequent clonotype in two of eight donors was supplied by these HLA-C-restricted clonotypes. Cumulative frequency of public TCR beta family members discriminated carriers of CMV infection plus the relevant HLA type in this cohort and an independent roughly 340-donor cohort.

CDR1 SGHTA and CDR2 FQGNSA are derived from the germline V gene. The cysteine opens and the phenylalanine closes a CDR3 of 16 amino acids. Left in the record is the CDR3 DNA by itself, 48 bases read in frame from the first base. Here V drops 1 base and J drops 7 bases, and the junction holds 8 bases not matched to any gene. The instrument was an Illumina HiSeq 1500. TCRdb reprocessing: public reads trimmed at Q25 with fastp, clones called with MiXCR, in-frame beta chains kept. Duplicate CDR3 protein sequences are folded into a single record with the most common DNA and genes. The sample records 300,000 or so distinct CDR3 sequences, roughly 23% of which are singletons. About 14% of the sample comes from the top ten. Note on this clonotype: Its antigen remains unidentified. Base qualities are not recorded, but no much larger clone differs from it by a single base.

The source material was PBMCs. The V and J segments used are TRBV7-2 and TRBJ2-1; 9 of the junction bases match TRBD2. This clonotype originated in a human donor in good health (CMV status not recorded). Some clones in this sample may be carry-over from other donors' samples. The DNA reads as follows: TGTGCCAGCAGCTTAGGTTCGCTAGCGGGAAGGAATGAGCAGTTCTTC. Its translation is CASSLGSLAGRNEQFF.